The clone carrying this T cell receptor beta chain was counted a few times. This sample stems from a study of blood T cell repertoires in COVID-19. Looking at the study overall: Donors in the United States, Italy and Spain gave samples during acute or convalescent COVID-19. PBMCs, B-cell-depleted T cells, or T cells provided the cDNA or gDNA that made up the material.

Per the authors' pipeline: Estimated nucleated cell counts came from reference gene primer amplification. Here immunoSEQ multiplex PCR was the method, and the copy in TCRdb shows in-frame clones only, minus some. V and J calls plus clone size are reproduced from that table; the DNA served to infer D and trimming. This table holds tens of thousands of clones, around 92% found once. Seattle cases were enrolled at active infection and followed longitudinally. Germline CDR1 MNHEY, CDR2 SVGAGI. The length of the CDR3 is 15 residues. The V and J ends lost 4 bases and 2 bases, in that order; junction bases with no gene match: 6.

This sequence joins TRBV6-5 and TRBJ1-2; 8 bases fit TRBD1. The sequence was obtained from a man aged 50-60 years with COVID-19, enrolled during active disease. The source material was peripheral blood. The CDR3 nucleotides read TGTGCCAGCAGTTCCGGACAGGGTACCAACTATGGCTACACCTTC. Translating gives CASSSGQGTNYGYTF.